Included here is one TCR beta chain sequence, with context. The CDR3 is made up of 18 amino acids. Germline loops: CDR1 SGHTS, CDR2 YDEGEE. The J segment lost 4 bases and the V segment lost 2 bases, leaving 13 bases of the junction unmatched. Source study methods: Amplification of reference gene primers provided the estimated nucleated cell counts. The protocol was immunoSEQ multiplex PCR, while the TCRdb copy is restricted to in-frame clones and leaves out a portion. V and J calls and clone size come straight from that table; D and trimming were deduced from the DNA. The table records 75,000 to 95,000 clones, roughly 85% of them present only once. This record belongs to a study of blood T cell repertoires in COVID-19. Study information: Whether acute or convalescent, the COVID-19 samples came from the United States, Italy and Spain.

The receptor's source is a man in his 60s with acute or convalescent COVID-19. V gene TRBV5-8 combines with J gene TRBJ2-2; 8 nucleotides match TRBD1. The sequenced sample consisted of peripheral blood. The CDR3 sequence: CASSFVYDRGISTGELFF. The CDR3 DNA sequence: TGTGCCAGCAGCTTTGTTTACGACAGGGGAATTTCCACCGGGGAGCTGTTTTTT.